Listed below are T cell receptor beta chains from one sample, sequenced in a study of Graves' ophthalmopathy and Graves' hyperthyroidism. TCRdb reprocessed the multiplex PCR reads with MiXCR, giving one entry per CDR3 protein. Of approximately 640,000 distinct CDR3 sequences in the sample, under 50% were seen once. Sequenced: peripheral blood. All receptors come from an adult man with Graves' ophthalmopathy. Both conserved end residues are part of each CDR3. The order of the fields is clone size, V gene, D gene, J gene, CDR3 protein, CDR3 DNA. A D gene is named only where the DNA matches it firmly. Expanded clones get a size class; other rows say once, few or many, or leave the size out.

abundance: many
v_gene: TRBV2
d_gene: -
j_gene: TRBJ1-1
CDR3aa: CASSDGPLNTEAFF
CDR3nt: TGTGCCAGCAGTGATGGACCTCTCAACACTGAAGCTTTCTTT

abundance: many
v_gene: TRBV20-1
d_gene: -
j_gene: TRBJ2-7
CDR3aa: CSARKGTYEQYF
CDR3nt: TGCAGTGCTAGGAAAGGGACCTACGAGCAGTACTTC

abundance: once
v_gene: TRBV7-2
d_gene: -
j_gene: TRBJ1-1
CDR3aa: CASRPNRGHTAFF
CDR3nt: TGTGCCAGCAGACCAAACCGGGGTCACACCGCTTTCTTT

abundance: -
v_gene: TRBV2
d_gene: -
j_gene: TRBJ1-2
CDR3aa: CASSDWEAEWHGYTF
CDR3nt: TGTGCCAGCAGTGATTGGGAGGCGGAGTGGCATGGCTACACCTTC

abundance: -
v_gene: TRBV29-1
d_gene: -
j_gene: TRBJ1-2
CDR3aa: CSVAGTERGYTF
CDR3nt: TGCAGCGTTGCCGGGACTGAGCGCGGCTACACCTTC

abundance: many
v_gene: TRBV12-3/TRBV12-4
d_gene: TRBD1
j_gene: TRBJ1-6
CDR3aa: CASSPGGGGSPLHF
CDR3nt: TGTGCCAGCAGTCCAGGGGGCGGCGGTTCACCCCTCCACTTT

abundance: many
v_gene: TRBV7-9
d_gene: -
j_gene: TRBJ2-5
CDR3aa: CASSFEAQYF
CDR3nt: TGTGCCAGCAGCTTTGAGGCCCAGTACTTC

abundance: few
v_gene: TRBV5-4
d_gene: -
j_gene: TRBJ2-5
CDR3aa: CASTPRLRTETQYF
CDR3nt: TGTGCCAGCACCCCCCGGTTGAGGACAGAGACCCAGTACTTC

abundance: -
v_gene: TRBV2
d_gene: -
j_gene: TRBJ1-5
CDR3aa: CASSEAVYSNQPQHF
CDR3nt: TGTGCCAGCAGTGAAGCGGTGTATAGCAATCAGCCCCAGCATTTT

abundance: -
v_gene: TRBV29-1
d_gene: TRBD1
j_gene: TRBJ2-7
CDR3aa: CSVTAGTVSYEQYF
CDR3nt: TGCAGCGTAACTGCCGGGACAGTATCCTACGAGCAGTACTTC

abundance: few
v_gene: TRBV6-6
d_gene: -
j_gene: TRBJ1-1
CDR3aa: CASSFLAETEAFF
CDR3nt: TGTGCCAGCAGTTTCCTCGCCGAGACTGAAGCTTTCTTT

abundance: few
v_gene: TRBV19
d_gene: TRBD1
j_gene: TRBJ2-7
CDR3aa: CAWTSRQGAGEQYF
CDR3nt: TGTGCCTGGACCAGTAGACAGGGGGCTGGCGAGCAGTACTTC